One sample yielded the 26 T cell receptor beta chains listed below, sequenced in a study of cytomegalovirus exposure and HLA in healthy donors. Profiled with immunoSEQ multiplex PCR; TCRdb holds only in-frame clones, not every one. The repertoire consists of around 120,000 clones, with approximately 90% occurring once and the leading ten covering approximately 2.1%. Sequencing used PBMCs. All receptors come from a woman between 18 and 30 years old in good health and CMV-seronegative.

This chain links TRBV4-1 with TRBJ1-2; D is possibly TRBD1 (5 bases). CDR1 and CDR2 (germline): MGHRA, YSYEKL. The CDR3 contains 15 residues. The germline V and J ends were trimmed by 0 bases and 0 bases, with 8 bases remaining between them. CDR3: CASSQDGGANYGYTF. CDR3 nucleotides: TGCGCCAGCAGCCAAGATGGGGGGGCTAACTATGGCTACACCTTC.

The CDR3 spells CASSLFPGLAGGRTYNEQFF. In DNA form, the CDR3 reads TGTGCCAGCAGTCTCTTCCCGGGACTAGCGGGAGGACGGACCTACAATGAGCAGTTCTTC. The J gene is TRBJ2-1, the V gene TRBV6-8; TRBD2 agrees at 15 bases. The CDR3 covers 20 residues. J gave up 2 bases and V 5 bases, and 13 bases lay outside the gene matches. Germline assignment: CDR1 MNHGY and CDR2 SAAAGT.

The CDR3: CASSYSKQGLRRQYF. The DNA for the CDR3 is TGTGCCAGCAGTTACTCGAAACAGGGGCTACGGAGGCAGTACTTC. This chain links TRBV6-6 with TRBJ2-7, with TRBD1 matching 7 bases. The CDR3 length is 15 residues. The junction had 11 bases not matched to a gene; V was cut back by 0 bases and J by 9 bases. The germline V gene encodes CDR1 MNHNY and CDR2 SVGAGI (reference sequence).

This rearrangement joins TRBV5-1 to TRBJ1-1, with 8 bases matching TRBD1. The length of the CDR3 is 15 residues. Per the germline V gene, CDR1 is SGHRS and CDR2 is YFSETQ. The J segment lost 4 bases and the V segment lost 2 bases, leaving 7 bases of the junction unmatched. CDR3 residues: CASSLGQGGTTEAFF. The CDR3 nucleotides read TGCGCCAGCAGCTTAGGACAGGGCGGGACCACTGAAGCTTTCTTT.

The CDR3 bases are TGTGCCAGCAGCTTAATGCAGGGTACGGAAGCTTTCTTT. It translates to CASSLMQGTEAFF. V is TRBV7-2 and J is TRBJ1-1, with a possible D match to TRBD1 (5 bases). Germline V lookup: CDR1 SGHTA, CDR2 FQGNSA. Trimming took 2 bases from V and 8 from J, leaving 12 bases between them. The length of the CDR3 is 13 residues.

This chain joins TRBV6-5 and TRBJ2-5; TRBD1 matches 9 bases. Germline assignment: CDR1 MNHEY and CDR2 SVGAGI. V was pared by 2 bases and J by 5 bases, with 9 bases of the junction left unmatched. This CDR3 region has 16 residues. The CDR3 loop is CASSYPTTGGAETQYF. CDR3 DNA sequence: TGTGCCAGCAGTTACCCGACTACAGGGGGCGCGGAGACCCAGTACTTC.

The chain has TRBV6-1 and TRBJ2-1, with 7 nucleotides matching TRBD2. The CDR3 runs 15 residues. J was trimmed by 1 base and V by 2 bases; bases with no gene match: 2. CDR1 and CDR2 (germline): MNHNS, SASEGT. The CDR3 bases are TGTGCCAGCAGTGAAAAAGCGGGGTCCTACAATGAGCAGTTCTTC. Translating gives CASSEKAGSYNEQFF.

V gene TRBV9 combines with J gene TRBJ1-2; D perhaps matches TRBD1 (5 bases). CDR3 length: 15 residues. Trimming cost V 2 bases and J 5 bases, with 16 bases left between them. The germline V gene has CDR1 SGDLS and CDR2 YYNGEE. The CDR3 DNA reads as TGTGCCAGCAGCGTGGCCGACAGCTACTTATATGGCTACACCTTC. Amino acid sequence: CASSVADSYLYGYTF.

This clone was seen once. The chain joins TRBV4-1 to TRBJ1-3; 9 nucleotides match TRBD1. Unmatched junction bases numbered 13, after V lost 1 base and J lost 6 bases. The CDR3 spans 18 residues. Germline CDR1 MGHRA, CDR2 YSYEKL. CDR3 region: CASSQGSGQGKTLNTIYF. CDR3 sequence (DNA): TGCGCCAGCAGCCAAGGGTCGGGACAGGGAAAAACTTTAAACACCATATATTTT.

V gene TRBV7-3 combines with J gene TRBJ2-5, with D unresolved. CDR3 length equals 13 residues. Germline values: CDR1 SGHTA, CDR2 FQGTGA. Trimming shortened V by 3 bases and J by 0 bases, and 5 bases separated the two germline ends. The CDR3 coding sequence is TGTGCCAGCAGCTTCCGGTACCAAGAGACCCAGTACTTC. Its translation: CASSFRYQETQYF.

CDR3 DNA sequence: TGCGCCAGCAGAGGCGGGAGTATCTCCATTGATGAGCAGTTCTTC. Its protein is CASRGGSISIDEQFF. The chain couples TRBV5-1 to TRBJ2-1, with 7 nucleotides matching TRBD2. The CDR3 runs 15 residues. The trim removed 5 bases at V and 8 bases at J, leaving 13 bases unmatched. From germline, CDR1 is SGHRS and CDR2 YFSETQ.

The chain carries TRBV4-1 and TRBJ1-4; 9 bases fit TRBD1. Germline values: CDR1 MGHRA, CDR2 YSYEKL. Unmatched junction bases numbered 19, after V lost 3 bases and J lost 8 bases. The CDR3 consists of 19 residues. The CDR3 here is CASSQLGQGPESPGEKLFF. DNA for the CDR3: TGCGCCAGCAGCCAGCTGGGACAGGGTCCGGAGTCCCCGGGGGAAAAACTGTTTTTT.

The chain employs TRBV18 and TRBJ1-2; D is undetermined. Germline CDR1 is KGHSH and CDR2 is LQKENI. V was pared by 0 bases and J by 5 bases, with 13 bases between. This CDR3 is built from 15 residues. The CDR3 nucleotides are TGTGCCAGCTCACCACCGACGGGTGGAGGGTATGGCTACACCTTC. Translated, it gives CASSPPTGGGYGYTF.

The chain is built from TRBV5-1 and TRBJ1-2; weak D call: TRBD1 (6 bases). Trimming took off 4 bases at V and 0 bases at J, with 10 bases between the two ends. Germline V gene lookup returns CDR1 SGHRS and CDR2 YFSETQ. This CDR3 comprises 14 residues. CDR3 coding DNA: TGCGCCAGCAGCACAGGACAGTCTAACTATGGCTACACCTTC. Translation: CASSTGQSNYGYTF.

The chain recombines TRBV11-3 with TRBJ2-5, with a weak D call TRBD2 (6 bases). Germline-derived CDR1 and CDR2 are SGHNT and YENEEA. V was pared by 4 bases and J by 5 bases, with 26 bases between. This CDR3 has 18 residues. The CDR3 nucleotides are TGTGCCAGCAGCTCCAAATTGAGCACGGGAGTTGGTGTTGAGACCCAGTACTTC. This codes for CASSSKLSTGVGVETQYF.

The rearrangement links TRBV5-1 to TRBJ2-7, with D maybe TRBD1 (6 bases). The CDR3 contains 13 residues. Looked up from germline, CDR1 is SGHRS and CDR2 is YFSETQ. V dropped 6 bases and J dropped 0 bases, with 10 bases sitting between them. CDR3 bases: TGCGCCAGCAAACAGGGCAGCTCCTACGAGCAGTACTTC. Its translation is CASKQGSSYEQYF.

CDR3 amino acids: CASSVDRGVTEAFF. DNA for the CDR3: TGTGCCAGCTCAGTAGACAGGGGAGTAACTGAAGCTTTCTTT. The chain joins TRBV18 to TRBJ1-1, with TRBD1 matching over 8 bases. Per the germline V gene, CDR1 is KGHSH and CDR2 is LQKENI. V lost 5 bases and J lost 5; bases outside the gene matches: 7. The CDR3 runs to 14 residues.

The gene calls are TRBV7-9 and TRBJ2-7, with 10 bases identical to TRBD2. Germline CDR1 and CDR2: SEHNR and FQNEAQ (reference sequence). J gave up 5 bases and V 1 base, and 17 bases lay outside the gene matches. This CDR3 region has 19 residues. CDR3 amino acids: CASSLVVWTSGPGVNEQYF. The CDR3 DNA reads TGTGCCAGCAGCTTAGTAGTTTGGACTAGCGGACCTGGGGTGAACGAGCAGTACTTC.

This clone was recorded once. The rearrangement uses TRBV30 and TRBJ1-1, with TRBD1 identical over 8 bases. V trimming: 3 bases; J trimming: 4 bases; junction bases outside the gene matches: 7. The CDR3 is 14 amino acids. Germline V gives CDR1 GTSNPN, CDR2 SVGIG (reference sequence). CDR3 nucleotides: TGTGCCTGGAGCCCCGGACAGGGCGCCACTGAAGCTTTCTTT. The encoded protein is CAWSPGQGATEAFF.

This clone showed up just once. Other DNA sequences within the sample encode an identical CDR3. V usage is TRBV7-2 and J usage is TRBJ2-7, with D uncertain. Germline V gene sequence: CDR1 SGHTA, CDR2 FQGNSA. The CDR3 sequence is 11 residues long. V lost 5 bases to trimming and J lost 4 bases, with 6 bases between them. As DNA, the CDR3 is TGTGCCAGCAGCCCTAAGTACGAGCAGTACTTC. Its protein is CASSPKYEQYF.

This clone was seen a handful of times. The rearrangement links TRBV13 to TRBJ2-7, with 9 bases that match TRBD1. Germline V CDR1 and CDR2: PRHDT, FYEKMQ (reference sequence). There are 12 residues in the CDR3. V was pared by 5 bases and J by 6 bases, with 2 bases of the junction left unmatched. DNA for the CDR3: TGTGCCAGCAGCATGGACAGGGGCGAGCAGTACTTC. It codes for CASSMDRGEQYF.

V and J are TRBV9 and TRBJ2-1; 12 bases are shared with TRBD2. The V gene end was trimmed by 4 bases and the J gene end by 4 bases; junction bases not matched to a gene: 3. The CDR3 contains 15 residues. CDR1 is SGDLS and CDR2 is YYNGEE in the germline V gene. CDR3 residues: CASSTGTSGYNEQFF. The CDR3 DNA sequence: TGTGCCAGCAGCACCGGGACTAGCGGGTACAATGAGCAGTTCTTC.

The chain uses TRBV6-1 and TRBJ1-2; 7 nucleotides line up with TRBD1. The V gene end was trimmed by 5 bases and the J gene end by 8 bases; junction bases not matched to a gene: 5. Germline V CDR1 and CDR2: MNHNS, SASEGT. CDR3 size: 12 residues. The CDR3 nucleotides are TGTGCCAGCAGTAACAGGGGAAGCGGCTACACCTTC. Translation: CASSNRGSGYTF.

This clone was recorded a few times. The rearrangement links TRBV28 to TRBJ2-1; TRBD1 matches at 9 bases. From germline, CDR1 is MDHEN and CDR2 SYDVKM. The CDR3 contains 13 residues. V shed 5 bases, J shed 6 bases, and the junction held 2 bases outside the gene matches. CDR3 coding DNA: TGTGCCAGCAGTCGGGACAGGGTCAATGAGCAGTTCTTC. Its protein product is CASSRDRVNEQFF.

The chain has TRBV27 and TRBJ2-7; D gene uncertain. The CDR3 sequence is 15 residues long. The germline V gene has CDR1 MNHEY and CDR2 SMNVEV (reference sequence). V was clipped by 0 bases and J by 0 bases, with 9 bases between them. In nucleotides, the CDR3 is TGTGCCAGCAGTTTATCTTTTCGGAGCTCCTACGAGCAGTACTTC. Its translation is CASSLSFRSSYEQYF.

This chain links TRBV5-6 with TRBJ2-5, with TRBD1 matching over 9 bases. V lost 3 bases and J lost 3; bases outside the gene matches: 6. The germline V gene encodes CDR1 SGHDT and CDR2 YYEEEE. CDR3 length: 15 residues. The CDR3 loop reads CASSSGQGWKETQYF. CDR3 nucleotides: TGTGCCAGCAGCTCGGGACAGGGCTGGAAAGAGACCCAGTACTTC. The complete variable domain, with remaining parts taken from reference TRBV5-6 and TRBJ2-5, reads DAGVTQSPTHLIKTRGQQVTLRCSPKSGHDTVSWYQQALGQGPQFIFQYYEEEERQRGNFPDRFSGHQFPNYSSELNVNALLLGDSALYLCASSSGQGWKETQYFGPGTRLLVL.